In its sample, the clone carrying this T cell receptor beta chain ranks as medium-sized. The data derive from a study of T cell repertoires in ileal Crohn's disease. Germline V gives CDR1 SGHAT, CDR2 FQNNGV. V was cut by 5 bases and J by 2 bases, with 9 bases left in between. This CDR3 comprises 13 residues. Using immunoSEQ multiplex PCR, the repertoire was profiled, and TCRdb retains in-frame clones only, with some absent. Of over 25,000 clones listed, over 75% are singletons. The sample comprised ileal tissue. This receptor was obtained from an adult with Crohn's disease. The chain couples TRBV11-2 to TRBJ1-2; D is undetermined. The chain's CDR3 is CASSHSPNYGYTF. The CDR3 bases are TGTGCCAGCAGCCACTCACCGAACTATGGCTACACCTTC.